The sequence of this T cell receptor beta chain was determined in a study of T cell responses to AZD1222 COVID-19 vaccine. Remarks on this clone: Antigen: not known.

Study-wide points: The donors showed a predominance of white British ancestry and of females, with possible underestimation of clonal diversity. Per reports, nearly half of all spike-specific TCRs target regions that are unmutated in variants. After the peak T cell response, and only then, were repertoires sampled.

The assay was immunoSEQ multiplex PCR, and TCRdb's table has in-frame clones only and misses some. This table has around 110,000 clones, 89% appearing once. The TCR was taken from an adult in good health. Here the sequenced sample was peripheral blood, taken on day 0 of AZD1222 vaccination.

The CDR3 DNA reads TGTGCCAGCAGTCCTCAGCCCTTAGAGCAGTACTTC. Protein: CASSPQPLEQYF. The chain employs TRBV28 and TRBJ2-7; D is uncertain. The V gene lost 5 bases and the J gene lost 7 bases, with 12 bases spanning the gap. Germline CDR1 MDHEN, CDR2 SYDVKM. This CDR3 has 12 residues.